This TCR beta chain emerged from a study of glioma-infiltrating T cells after dendritic cell vaccination. Study as a whole: Dendritic cell vaccine was injected intradermally three times, biweekly.

Sample time point: after dendritic cell vaccination, including at tumor progression/relapse. The V gene's germline CDR1 is MNHEY and CDR2 SMNVEV (reference sequence). The CDR3 spans 13 residues. The junction had 5 bases not matched to a gene; V was cut back by 6 bases and J by 5 bases. As for this clone: The antigen remains undetermined.

Study-level points and caveats: The cohort had few patients with full blood and tumor sets.

Only in-frame clones appear in the TCRdb table, and some are missing; sequencing was by immunoSEQ multiplex PCR. The repertoire consists of about 65,000 clones, with about 89% occurring once and the leading ten covering around a tenth. The chain employs TRBV27 and TRBJ1-1, with TRBD1 matching over 8 bases. The sequence derives from a human donor with glioblastoma. Material: blood, obtained after dendritic cell vaccination. The CDR3 sequence: CASRDRVSTEAFF. Written as DNA, the CDR3 is TGTGCCAGCAGGGACAGGGTATCAACTGAAGCTTTCTTT.